A single sample is the source of the 13 T cell receptor beta chains below, sequenced in a study of control samples from healthy donors and cancer patients. The protocol was immunoSEQ multiplex PCR, while the TCRdb copy is restricted to in-frame clones and leaves out a portion. The sample carries some 140,000 clones, roughly 92% recorded once. Sequencing was done on a sample of blood. Receptors originate from a man aged 25-40 years in good health.

This chain connects TRBV7-8 to TRBJ1-2; D is possibly TRBD1 (6 bases). Germline lookup yields CDR1 SGHVS and CDR2 FQNEAQ. Trimming shortened V by 0 bases and J by 10 bases, and 12 bases separated the two germline ends. The CDR3 contains 13 residues. The DNA for the CDR3 is TGTGCCAGCAGCTTAGCCGGGGGCGCGGACTACACCTTC. This codes for CASSLAGGADYTF.

This clone was seen once. The chain recombines TRBV11-3 with TRBJ2-7, with 8 positions matching TRBD2. The CDR3 extends over 15 amino acids. With V trimmed by 5 bases and J by 4 bases, 10 bases remained unmatched. In germline, CDR1 is SGHNT, CDR2 YENEEA. The CDR3 region is CASSLRTSWTYEQYF. The CDR3 DNA reads TGTGCCAGCAGCCTACGGACTAGCTGGACTTACGAGCAGTACTTC.

Here the CDR3 reads CATSDGTSGAREGELFF. The CDR3 DNA sequence: TGTGCCACCAGTGATGGGACTAGCGGGGCGAGGGAAGGGGAGCTGTTTTTT. This chain links TRBV24-1 with TRBJ2-2; TRBD2 matches at 13 bases. There are 17 residues in the CDR3. CDR1 is KGHDR and CDR2 is SFDVKD in the germline V gene. Unmatched junction bases numbered 8, after V lost 3 bases and J lost 8 bases.

The rearrangement links TRBV14 to TRBJ1-6; D is unclear. In germline, CDR1 is SGHDN, CDR2 FVKESK. The ends were cut back, 0 bases at V and 6 bases at J, with 6 bases in the middle. The CDR3 runs to 14 residues. CDR3 DNA: TGTGCCAGCAGCCAAGAGGCGGGTAATTCACCCCTCCACTTT. Its translation is CASSQEAGNSPLHF.

The V and J genes are TRBV18 and TRBJ2-2; 7 bases fit TRBD2. J lost 0 bases, V lost 3 bases, and 10 bases had no gene match. CDR3 length: 18 residues. Germline CDR1 is KGHSH and CDR2 is LQKENI. CDR3 coding DNA: TGTGCCAGCTCACCGCGTCCGGCTAGCGGTTCGAACACCGGGGAGCTGTTTTTT. It codes for CASSPRPASGSNTGELFF.

This clone turned up a few times. The rearrangement uses TRBV20-1 and TRBJ1-1, with D perhaps matching TRBD1 (5 bases). This CDR3 is built from 11 residues. The V end lost 5 bases, the J end lost 11 bases, and 15 bases lay between the germline ends. Germline assignment: CDR1 DFQATT and CDR2 SNEGSKA (reference sequence). CDR3 region: CSAQDNLSAFF. The CDR3 coding sequence is TGCAGTGCTCAGGACAACCTTTCCGCTTTCTTT.

CDR3 region: CASSLDRGSNTEAFF. The DNA of the CDR3 is TGTGCCAGCAGCTTGGACAGGGGCTCGAACACTGAAGCTTTCTTT. This chain uses TRBV7-9 with TRBJ1-1, with 9 bases aligning to TRBD1. The CDR3 is made up of 15 amino acids. Unmatched junction bases numbered 3, after V lost 3 bases and J lost 1 base. Per the germline V gene, CDR1 is SEHNR and CDR2 is FQNEAQ (reference sequence).

This chain links TRBV18 with TRBJ1-1, with D tentatively TRBD1 (5 bases). V lost 5 bases and J 4 bases, leaving 20 bases between the germline ends. CDR3 size: 16 residues. Germline-derived CDR1 and CDR2 are KGHSH and LQKENI. The CDR3 is CASSEGMGGGFTEAFF. The DNA for the CDR3 is TGTGCCAGCTCAGAGGGAATGGGGGGAGGATTCACTGAAGCTTTCTTT.

V gene TRBV7-8 combines with J gene TRBJ2-5, with a tentative D call TRBD1 (7 bases). Trimming removed 3 bases at V and 5 bases at J, with 16 bases between. This CDR3 is built from 15 residues. Looked up from germline, CDR1 is SGHVS and CDR2 is FQNEAQ. CDR3 coding DNA: TGTGCCAGCAGCTTGGAGGGGGCGGTCGGGGAGACCCAGTACTTC. This codes for CASSLEGAVGETQYF.

V and J are TRBV12-5 and TRBJ2-1; 8 bases line up with TRBD2. Germline V CDR1 and CDR2: LGHNT, FRNRAP. After removal of 6 bases from V and 4 bases from J, the junction contained 5 bases not matched to a gene. This CDR3 comprises 14 residues. In DNA form, the CDR3 reads TGTGCTAGTGGGGCCGGGACTAGTTACAATGAGCAGTTCTTC. Amino acid sequence: CASGAGTSYNEQFF.

The chain is built from TRBV7-8 and TRBJ2-5; D remains ambiguous. Germline V gene sequence: CDR1 SGHVS, CDR2 FQNEAQ. The CDR3 is made up of 14 amino acids. V lost 0 bases to trimming and J lost 0 bases, with 5 bases between them. The CDR3 region has the DNA TGTGCCAGCAGCTTAGCAACCCACCAAGAGACCCAGTACTTC. It is translated as CASSLATHQETQYF.

The chain links TRBV7-9 to TRBJ1-3, with TRBD1 as a possible D gene (5 bases). Trimming stripped 1 base from V and 9 bases from J, with 19 bases between. CDR1 is SEHNR and CDR2 is FQNEAQ in the germline V gene (reference sequence). CDR3 length: 16 amino acids. The CDR3 reads CASSLDGETVYATIYF. The CDR3 coding sequence is TGTGCCAGCAGCTTAGATGGTGAGACAGTTTACGCCACCATATATTTT. The full variable domain, its missing parts supplied by reference TRBV7-9 and TRBJ1-3, is DTGVSQNPRHKITKRGQNVTFRCDPISEHNRLYWYRQTLGQGPEFLTYFQNEAQLEKSRLLSDRFSAERPKGSFSTLEIQRTEQGDSAMYLCASSLDGETVYATIYFGEGSWLTVV.

This chain joins TRBV30 and TRBJ2-7; 8 bases line up with TRBD1. Unmatched junction bases numbered 7, after V lost 4 bases and J lost 2 bases. Germline loops: CDR1 GTSNPN, CDR2 SVGIG (reference sequence). The length of the CDR3 is 14 residues. The CDR3: CAWTPGTGPYEQYF. The CDR3 nucleotides read TGTGCCTGGACGCCCGGGACAGGACCCTACGAGCAGTACTTC.